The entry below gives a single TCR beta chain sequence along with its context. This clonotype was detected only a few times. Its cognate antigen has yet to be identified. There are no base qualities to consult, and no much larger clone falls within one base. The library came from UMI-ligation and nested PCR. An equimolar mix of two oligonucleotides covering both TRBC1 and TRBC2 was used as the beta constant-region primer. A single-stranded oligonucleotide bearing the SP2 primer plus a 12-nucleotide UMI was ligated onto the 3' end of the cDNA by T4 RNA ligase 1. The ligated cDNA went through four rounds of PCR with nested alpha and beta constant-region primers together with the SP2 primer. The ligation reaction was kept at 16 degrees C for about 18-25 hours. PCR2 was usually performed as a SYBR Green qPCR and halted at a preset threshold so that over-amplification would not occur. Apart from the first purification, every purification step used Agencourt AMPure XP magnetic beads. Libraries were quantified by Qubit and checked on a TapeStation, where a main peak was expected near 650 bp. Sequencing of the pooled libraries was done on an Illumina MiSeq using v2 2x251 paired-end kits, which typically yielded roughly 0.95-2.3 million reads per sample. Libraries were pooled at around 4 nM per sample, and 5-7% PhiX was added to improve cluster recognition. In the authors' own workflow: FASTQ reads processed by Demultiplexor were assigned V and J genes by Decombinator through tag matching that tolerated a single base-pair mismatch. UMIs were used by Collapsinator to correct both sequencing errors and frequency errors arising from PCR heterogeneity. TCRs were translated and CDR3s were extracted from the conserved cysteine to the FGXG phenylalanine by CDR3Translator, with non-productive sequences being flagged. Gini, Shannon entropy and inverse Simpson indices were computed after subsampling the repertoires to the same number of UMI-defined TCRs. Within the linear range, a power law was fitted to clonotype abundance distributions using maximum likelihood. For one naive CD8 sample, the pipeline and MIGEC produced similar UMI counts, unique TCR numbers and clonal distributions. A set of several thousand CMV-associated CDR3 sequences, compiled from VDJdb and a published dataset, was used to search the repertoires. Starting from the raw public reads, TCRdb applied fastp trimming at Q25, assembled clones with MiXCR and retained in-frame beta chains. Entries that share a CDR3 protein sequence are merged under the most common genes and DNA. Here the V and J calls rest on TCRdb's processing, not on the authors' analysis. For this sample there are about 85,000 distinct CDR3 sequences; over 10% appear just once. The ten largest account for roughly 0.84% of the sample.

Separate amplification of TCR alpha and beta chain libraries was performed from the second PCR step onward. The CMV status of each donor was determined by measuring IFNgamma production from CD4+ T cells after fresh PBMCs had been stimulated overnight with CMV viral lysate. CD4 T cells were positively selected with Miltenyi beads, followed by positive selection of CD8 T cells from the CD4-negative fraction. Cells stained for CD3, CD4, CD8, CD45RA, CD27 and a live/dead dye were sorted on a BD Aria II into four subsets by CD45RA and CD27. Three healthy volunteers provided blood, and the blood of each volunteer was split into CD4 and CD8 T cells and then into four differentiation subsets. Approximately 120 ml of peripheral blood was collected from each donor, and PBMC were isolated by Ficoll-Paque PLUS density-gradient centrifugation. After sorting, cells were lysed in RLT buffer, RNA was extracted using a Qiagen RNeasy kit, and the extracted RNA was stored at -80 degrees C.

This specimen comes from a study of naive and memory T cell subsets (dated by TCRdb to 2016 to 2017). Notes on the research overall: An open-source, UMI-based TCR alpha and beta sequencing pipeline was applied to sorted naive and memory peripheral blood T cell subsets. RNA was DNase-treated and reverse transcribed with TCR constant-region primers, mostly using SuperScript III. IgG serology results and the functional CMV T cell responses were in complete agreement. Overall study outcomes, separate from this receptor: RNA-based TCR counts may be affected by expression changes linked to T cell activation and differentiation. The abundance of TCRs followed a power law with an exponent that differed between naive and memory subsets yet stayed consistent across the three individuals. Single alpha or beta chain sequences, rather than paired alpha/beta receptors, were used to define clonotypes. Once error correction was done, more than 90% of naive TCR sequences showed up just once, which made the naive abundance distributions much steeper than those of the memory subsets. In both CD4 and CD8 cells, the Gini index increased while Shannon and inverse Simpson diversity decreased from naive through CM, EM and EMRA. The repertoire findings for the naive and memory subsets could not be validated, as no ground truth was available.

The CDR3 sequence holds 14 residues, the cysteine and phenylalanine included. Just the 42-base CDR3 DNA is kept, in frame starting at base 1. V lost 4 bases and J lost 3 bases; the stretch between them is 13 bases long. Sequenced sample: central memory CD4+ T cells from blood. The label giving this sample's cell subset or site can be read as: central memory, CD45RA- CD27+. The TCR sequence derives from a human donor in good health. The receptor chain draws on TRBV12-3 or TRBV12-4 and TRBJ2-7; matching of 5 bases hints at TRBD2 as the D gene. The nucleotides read TGTGCCAGCAGTTCGAGGGCAGGTAGCTACGAGCAGTACTTC. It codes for CASSSRAGSYEQYF.